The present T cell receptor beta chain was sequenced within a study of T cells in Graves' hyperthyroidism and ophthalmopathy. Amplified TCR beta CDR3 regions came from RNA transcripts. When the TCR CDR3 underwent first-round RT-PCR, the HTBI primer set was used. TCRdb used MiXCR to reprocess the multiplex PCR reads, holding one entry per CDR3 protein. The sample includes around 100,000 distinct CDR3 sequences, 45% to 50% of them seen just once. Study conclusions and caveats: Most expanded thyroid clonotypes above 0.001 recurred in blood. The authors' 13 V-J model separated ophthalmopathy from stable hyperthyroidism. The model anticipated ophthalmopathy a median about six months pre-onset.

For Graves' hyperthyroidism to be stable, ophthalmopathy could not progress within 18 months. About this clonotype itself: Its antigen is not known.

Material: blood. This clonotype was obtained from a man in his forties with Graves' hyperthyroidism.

The CDR3 bases are TGTGCCAGTAGCCCGCCCCAGGTTGGTGGGGGCAATCAGCCCCAGCATTTT. Protein sequence: CASSPPQVGGGNQPQHF. The J gene is TRBJ1-5, the V gene TRBV19; D not resolved. With 6 bases removed from V and 2 bases from J, the gap between germline ends came to 20 bases. The CDR3 totals 17 residues. CDR1 and CDR2 (germline): LNHDA, SQIVND (reference sequence).